The 29 T cell receptor beta chains below come from one sample, sequenced in a study of T-cell memory formation after mild COVID-19. TCRdb reprocessed the 5' RACE reads via MiXCR and lists one record per CDR3 protein. The table has around 300,000 distinct CDR3 sequences, about 13% seen once. Sequenced sample: PBMCs or a T cell subset sorted from them (not recorded which). These receptors all come from a man aged 18 to 29 who had mild COVID-19 (a few samples of this study predate the infection). Cell type and time point are not known.

There are a few counts of this clonotype. This chain connects TRBV7-2 to TRBJ2-7; a weak D match, TRBD2 (5 bases). Looked up from germline, CDR1 is SGHTA and CDR2 is FQGNSA. V was cut by 1 base and J by 0 bases, with 10 bases left in between. CDR3 length: 15 residues. Here the CDR3 reads CASSLGGRGSYEQYF. The CDR3 nucleotides are TGTGCCAGCAGCTTAGGTGGCCGGGGCTCCTACGAGCAGTACTTC.

This chain uses TRBV5-4 with TRBJ2-1, with 10 bases identical to TRBD2. From germline, CDR1 is SGHNT and CDR2 YYREEE (reference sequence). This CDR3 is 15 amino acids long. The ends lost 2 bases at V and 8 bases at J; junction bases unmatched: 7. CDR3 DNA: TGTGCCAGCAGCTTCCGGCTAGCGGGGGTTCATGAGCAGTTCTTC. Amino acid sequence: CASSFRLAGVHEQFF.

This clonotype was seen ten or more times. The chain links TRBV5-1 to TRBJ2-7; D unclear. This CDR3 contains 13 residues. Germline V lookup: CDR1 SGHRS, CDR2 YFSETQ. The V gene lost 0 bases and the J gene lost 1 base, with 5 bases spanning the gap. The CDR3 region has the DNA TGCGCCAGCAGCTTGGACGGGTCCTACGAGCAGTACGTC. Its protein product is CASSLDGSYEQYV.

The genes are TRBV19 and TRBJ2-3; the D is unclear. V lost 6 bases, J lost 4 bases, and 14 bases lay in between. Germline loops: CDR1 LNHDA, CDR2 SQIVND (reference sequence). CDR3 length: 14 amino acids. CDR3 nucleotides: TGTGCCAGTAGATCCAGCTCGGCGGCAGATACGCAGTATTTT. Translation: CASRSSSAADTQYF.

In this sample, this clonotype turned up a few times. CDR3 sequence (DNA): TGTGCCAGCAGTTACGTGGGCGACTCCTACGAGCAGTACTTC. It translates to CASSYVGDSYEQYF. The chain combines TRBV7-2 with TRBJ2-7, with no clear D. In germline, CDR1 is SGHTA, CDR2 FQGNSA. The CDR3 covers 14 residues. V was shortened by 6 bases and J by 0 bases, with 12 bases between the two germline ends.

The chain joins TRBV20-1 to TRBJ2-7; 7 nucleotides align to TRBD1. V shed 0 bases and J 0 bases; nucleotides not matched to a gene: 5. The CDR3 runs 15 residues. The germline gives CDR1 DFQATT, CDR2 SNEGSKA (reference sequence). The CDR3 loop reads CSARDPGQSSYEQYF. CDR3 nucleotides: TGCAGTGCTAGAGATCCGGGACAGAGCTCCTACGAGCAGTACTTC.

This clonotype turned up a few times. This chain joins TRBV6-2 or TRBV6-3 and TRBJ2-1, with unresolved D. From germline, CDR1 is MNHEY and CDR2 SVGEGT. The CDR3 extends over 15 amino acids. V was shortened by 0 bases and J by 0 bases, with 6 bases between the two germline ends. As DNA, the CDR3 is TGTGCCAGCAGTTACTCCCAGAGCTCCTACAATGAGCAGTTCTTC. Residues: CASSYSQSSYNEQFF.

The chain combines TRBV6-2 or TRBV6-3 with TRBJ2-7, with D perhaps TRBD2 (5 bases). This CDR3 contains 13 residues. Germline CDR1 MNHEY, CDR2 SVGEGT. V shed 2 bases and J shed 4 bases, with 9 bases lying between them. The CDR3 here is CASSYRSGYEQYV. CDR3 DNA: TGTGCCAGCAGTTACCGGAGCGGTTACGAGCAGTACGTC.

This sequence joins TRBV14 and TRBJ1-2; 8 nucleotides agree with TRBD1. This CDR3 has 18 amino acids. Looked up from germline, CDR1 is SGHDN and CDR2 is FVKESK. Trimming took 8 bases from V and 4 from J; bases not matched to a gene: 21. This CDR3 is CASGRENVVAGGFYGYTF. For the CDR3, the DNA is TGTGCCAGCGGACGGGAGAACGTGGTGGCAGGGGGCTTCTATGGCTACACCTTC. The variable domain in full, with the rest retrieved from reference TRBV14 and TRBJ1-2, is EAGVTQFPSHSVIEKGQTVTLRCDPISGHDNLYWYRRVMGKEIKFLLHFVKESKQDESGMPNNRFLAERTGGTYSTLKVQPAELEDSGVYFCASGRENVVAGGFYGYTFGSGTRLTVV.

The chain employs TRBV3-1 and TRBJ2-1; 9 nucleotides align to TRBD1. The length of the CDR3 is 15 residues. V lost 5 bases to trimming and J lost 4 bases; unmatched junction nucleotides: 6. Germline assignment: CDR1 LGHDT and CDR2 YNNKEL (reference sequence). The CDR3 nucleotides read TGTGCCAGCAGCTCCCGGGACAGGGTGTACAATGAGCAGTTCTTC. It specifies CASSSRDRVYNEQFF.

The chain uses TRBV6-5 and TRBJ2-3; weak D call: TRBD2 (7 bases). Trimming stripped 4 bases from V and 6 bases from J, with 11 bases between. This CDR3 has 13 residues. CDR1 and CDR2 (germline): MNHEY, SVGAGI. Here the CDR3 DNA reads TGTGCCAGCAGTTTCGGGGGGCTGGATACGCAGTATTTT. It specifies CASSFGGLDTQYF.

In its sample, this clonotype was seen a few times. At one boundary the junction diverges from the germline segment, which might be a read error. The rearrangement links TRBV7-2 to TRBJ2-6, with D maybe TRBD2 (5 bases). This CDR3 is built from 12 residues. The germline V gene encodes CDR1 SGHTA and CDR2 FQGNSA. DNA of the CDR3: TGTGCCAGCAGCTCCCAGCGGAGGTCCGTGAATTTC. Residues: CASSSQRRSVNF.

The gene calls are TRBV5-1 and TRBJ1-2; possibly TRBD1 for D (5 bases). Trimming removed 4 bases at V and 5 bases at J, with 15 bases between. The CDR3 is 14 residues long. The germline gives CDR1 SGHRS, CDR2 YFSETQ. The CDR3 protein is CASSQGDLRYGYTF. CDR3 in DNA: TGCGCCAGCAGCCAGGGAGATTTAAGATATGGCTACACCTTC.

The genes are TRBV6-5 and TRBJ2-1; 7 bases are a match to TRBD1. The CDR3 has 13 residues. Germline V gene lookup returns CDR1 MNHEY and CDR2 SVGAGI. With 5 bases clipped from V and 6 bases from J, the junction kept 4 bases outside the gene matches. The CDR3 nucleotides are TGTGCCAGCAGTCCGACAGGGAGCAATGAGCAGTTCTTC. Protein product: CASSPTGSNEQFF.

In its sample, this clonotype was seen a few times. V usage is TRBV12-3 or TRBV12-4 and J usage is TRBJ2-2, with D possibly being TRBD1 or TRBD2 (5 bases each). CDR3 length: 16 amino acids. With 6 bases removed from V and 0 bases from J, the gap between germline ends came to 14 bases. Here the CDR3 reads CASRGDEGTNTGELFF. In DNA form, the CDR3 reads TGTGCCAGCAGGGGGGATGAGGGTACGAACACCGGGGAGCTGTTTTTT.

CDR3 residues: CASSVRGGGPDTQYF. CDR3 nucleotides: TGTGCCAGCAGCGTCCGTGGCGGGGGACCAGATACGCAGTATTTT. The chain links TRBV7-2 to TRBJ2-3; 7 bases agree with TRBD2. CDR1 and CDR2 from the germline V gene are SGHTA and FQGNSA. The CDR3 is made up of 15 amino acids. Losses at the gene ends were 5 bases for V and 4 bases for J; bases not matched to a gene: 9.

This sequence joins TRBV28 and TRBJ1-1, with 8 bases matching TRBD1. Germline V gives CDR1 MDHEN, CDR2 SYDVKM. The ends lost 5 bases at V and 5 bases at J; junction bases unmatched: 10. This CDR3 is built from 15 residues. The CDR3 region has the DNA TGTGCCAGCAGTACTTCTTCAGGGGGCTGGACTGAAGCTTTCTTT. The encoded protein is CASSTSSGGWTEAFF. The full variable domain, rest sourced from reference TRBV28 and TRBJ1-1, is DVKVTQSSRYLVKRTGEKVFLECVQDMDHENMFWYRQDPGLGLRLIYFSYDVKMKEKGDIPEGYSVSREKKERFSLILESASTNQTSMYLCASSTSSGGWTEAFFGQGTRLTVV.

This clonotype has more than one count but fewer than ten. The V call is TRBV27, the J call TRBJ1-3; no clear D gene. This CDR3 spans 13 amino acids. The germline V gene encodes CDR1 MNHEY and CDR2 SMNVEV (reference sequence). The germline V and J ends were trimmed by 2 bases and 4 bases, with 6 bases remaining between them. CDR3 in DNA: TGTGCCAGCAGTTTACGGGAGGGAAACACCATATATTTT. It specifies CASSLREGNTIYF.

At least ten counts were recorded for this clonotype. This chain uses TRBV7-6 with TRBJ2-3, with a tentative D call TRBD2 (5 bases). The CDR3 has 14 amino acids. V lost 5 bases and J lost 5, with 14 bases in between. Germline values: CDR1 SGHVS, CDR2 FNYEAQ. The CDR3 protein is CASSLPGDQDTQYF. For the CDR3, the DNA is TGTGCCAGCAGCCTCCCCGGGGATCAAGATACGCAGTATTTT.

This clonotype was observed many times. The V gene is TRBV5-1, the J gene TRBJ2-2, with D uncertain. Germline V CDR1 and CDR2: SGHRS, YFSETQ. The V end lost 2 bases, the J end lost 6 bases, and 5 bases lay between the germline ends. The length of the CDR3 is 12 residues. CDR3 sequence: CASSFGPGELFF. CDR3 in DNA: TGCGCCAGCAGCTTTGGTCCCGGGGAGCTGTTTTTT.

This clonotype has a count of ten or more. The V gene is TRBV6-6, the J gene TRBJ2-7, with 7 bases identical to TRBD1. The CDR3 sequence is 15 residues long. In germline, CDR1 is MNHNY, CDR2 SVGAGI (reference sequence). Trimming at V came to 6 bases and at J to 2 bases, leaving 10 bases not matched to a gene. CDR3 region: CASSYSRGQTYEQYF. CDR3 nucleotides: TGTGCCAGCAGCTATTCTCGGGGACAGACCTACGAGCAGTACTTC.

The chain employs TRBV20-1 and TRBJ2-5; 7 bases map to TRBD2. This CDR3 has 13 residues. V lost 6 bases to trimming and J lost 4 bases; unmatched junction nucleotides: 8. CDR1 and CDR2 (germline): DFQATT, SNEGSKA (reference sequence). The CDR3 DNA reads TGCAGTGCCAATAGGGACTACGGAGAGACCCAGTACTTC. This gives the protein CSANRDYGETQYF.

This clonotype occurred many times. The chain couples TRBV11-2 to TRBJ1-3, with D tentatively TRBD1 (6 bases). This CDR3 has 14 amino acids. Germline values: CDR1 SGHAT, CDR2 FQNNGV. V was pared by 6 bases and J by 3 bases, with 12 bases between. This CDR3 is CASSLTGRGNTIYF. CDR3 DNA: TGTGCCAGCAGTCTTACAGGGCGTGGAAACACCATATATTTT.

V and J are TRBV7-9 and TRBJ2-4; possibly TRBD1 or TRBD2 for D (5 bases each). Germline-derived CDR1 and CDR2 are SEHNR and FQNEAQ (reference sequence). The length of the CDR3 is 17 residues. V lost 5 bases, J lost 5 bases, and 22 bases lay in between. The CDR3 nucleotides are TGTGCCAGCAGCCTACTCGGGTATGGGGGAGTGGAAAACATTCAGTACTTC. This encodes CASSLLGYGGVENIQYF.

The chain combines TRBV20-1 with TRBJ2-7; D may correspond to TRBD1 or TRBD2 (6 bases each). The ends were cut back, 1 base at V and 6 bases at J, with 16 bases in the middle. The CDR3 is 14 amino acids. The germline V gene encodes CDR1 DFQATT and CDR2 SNEGSKA (reference sequence). The CDR3, as DNA: TGCAGTGCTAGAGTTATGGCCAGGGGAGGCGAGCAGTACTTC. Its translation: CSARVMARGGEQYF.

In this sample, this clonotype turned up a few times. This chain joins TRBV4-1 and TRBJ2-2, with TRBD1 matching 7 bases. Trimming took 4 bases from V and 13 from J; bases not matched to a gene: 12. In germline, CDR1 is MGHRA, CDR2 YSYEKL. The length of the CDR3 is 14 residues. The CDR3 nucleotides are TGCGCCAGCAGCCTCGGATTAGGGACAGTCGGGCTGTTTTTT. Its protein product is CASSLGLGTVGLFF.

V gene TRBV7-9 combines with J gene TRBJ2-7, with 9 positions matching TRBD1. CDR3 length equals 14 residues. V was pared by 5 bases and J by 4 bases, with 6 bases of the junction left unmatched. Germline CDR1 reads SEHNR; CDR2 reads FQNEAQ (reference sequence). For the CDR3, the DNA is TGTGCCAGCAGCGGCGGACAGGGGTGGTACGAGCAGTACTTC. Amino acids: CASSGGQGWYEQYF.

This clonotype has only a few counts. The gene calls are TRBV6-5 and TRBJ2-3; no definite D call. This CDR3 has 13 amino acids. CDR1 is MNHEY, CDR2 SVGAGI, per germline. With 2 bases removed from V and 6 bases from J, the gap between germline ends came to 9 bases. The CDR3 nucleotides are TGTGCCAGCAGTTACCCTGCCGCCGATACGCAGTATTTT. Its protein is CASSYPAADTQYF.

The sample holds one count of this clonotype. The genes are TRBV5-1 and TRBJ2-7; 7 positions match TRBD2. The length of the CDR3 is 12 residues. Germline assignment: CDR1 SGHRS and CDR2 YFSETQ. V lost 5 bases to trimming and J lost 7 bases; unmatched junction nucleotides: 6. CDR3 in DNA: TGCGCCAGCAGGGGGACTACCTTGGAGCAGTACTTC. It encodes CASRGTTLEQYF. Full variable domain (remainder filled in from reference TRBV5-1 and TRBJ2-7): KAGVTQTPRYLIKTRGQQVTLSCSPISGHRSVSWYQQTPGQGLQFLFEYFSETQRNKGNFPGRFSGRQFSNSRSEMNVSTLELGDSALYLCASRGTTLEQYFGPGTRLTVT.